A selection of T cell receptor beta chains follows, all from one sample in a study of sequential checkpoint blockade in melanoma. The method was immunoSEQ multiplex PCR; TCRdb's version includes in-frame clones alone and lacks a portion of them. The table records about 12,000 clones, approximately 27% of them present only once. The source was tumor tissue (inferred from file names), collected from a patient given nivolumab and ipilimumab in sequence. All receptors come from a human donor with melanoma. CDR3s include the opening cysteine and the closing phenylalanine or tryptophan. D genes are given only for firm matches. Where a row states a size, it is once, few, many or the class of an expanded clone; other rows omit it.

size	D	V	J	CDR3	DNA
many	-	TRBV6-8	TRBJ1-1	CASTLWVWNTEAFF	TGTGCCAGCACCTTGTGGGTCTGGAACACTGAAGCTTTCTTT
-	TRBD2	TRBV23-1	TRBJ2-1	CASRESGVAYNEQFF	TGCGCCAGCAGGGAGAGCGGGGTCGCCTACAATGAGCAGTTCTTC
few	TRBD1	TRBV6-8	TRBJ1-2	CASSDGTGRANYGYTF	TGTGCCAGCAGTGACGGGACAGGTCGTGCTAACTATGGCTACACCTTC
many	TRBD1	TRBV6-8	TRBJ2-2	CAIGPTGAGELFF	TGTGCCATCGGTCCTACAGGGGCCGGGGAGCTGTTTTTT
-	-	TRBV6-8	TRBJ2-5	CASSYGAQGETQYF	TGTGCCAGCAGTTACGGGGCTCAGGGTGAGACCCAGTACTTC
few	-	TRBV12-5	TRBJ1-2	CASGVTGTPYGYTF	TGTGCTAGTGGTGTAACCGGGACGCCCTATGGCTACACCTTC
few	TRBD2	TRBV28	TRBJ2-3	CASRLAGADTDTQYF	TGTGCCAGCAGATTAGCGGGGGCCGACACAGATACGCAGTATTTT
many	TRBD2	TRBV6-8	TRBJ2-3	CASGRDGSTDTQYF	TGTGCCAGCGGGAGGGACGGTAGCACAGATACGCAGTATTTT
-	-	TRBV6-8	TRBJ1-6	CASSYWAPQEFNSPLHF	TGTGCCAGCAGTTACTGGGCCCCCCAAGAATTTAATTCACCCCTCCACTTT
-	TRBD1	TRBV15	TRBJ1-2	CATSRGTGTDLNYGYTF	TGTGCCACCAGCAGAGGGACCGGGACAGACTTGAACTATGGCTACACCTTC
few	TRBD1	TRBV18	TRBJ1-5	CASSSRGQGVTQHF	TGTGCCAGCTCAAGCCGTGGACAGGGAGTAACCCAGCATTTT
-	-	TRBV19	TRBJ1-5	CASSSFGHGWGYNQPQHF	TGTGCCAGTAGTTCATTTGGTCACGGATGGGGTTACAATCAGCCCCAGCATTTT
-	-	TRBV19	TRBJ2-3	CASTVGTDTQYF	TGTGCCAGTACCGTGGGAACAGATACGCAGTATTTT
many	-	TRBV9	TRBJ2-3	CASSVGLTDTQYF	TGTGCCAGCAGCGTAGGCCTCACAGATACGCAGTATTTT
few	-	TRBV18	TRBJ2-3	CASSPEQDTQYF	TGTGCCAGCTCACCGGAGCAAGATACGCAGTATTTT
few	-	TRBV11-3	TRBJ1-3	CASSPGPDSGNTIYF	TGTGCCAGCAGCCCCGGACCAGACTCTGGAAACACCATATATTTT
-	-	TRBV11-3	TRBJ1-6	CASSSPRRPGRNSPLHF	TGTGCCAGCAGCTCGCCTCGACGACCCGGCCGTAATTCACCCCTCCACTTT
-	TRBD1	TRBV25-1	TRBJ1-1	CASRDRGRTEAFF	TGTGCCAGCAGGGACAGGGGGAGAACTGAAGCTTTCTTT
few	TRBD1	TRBV6-8	TRBJ2-5	CASSLSGTGGETQYF	TGTGCCAGCAGCCTGTCCGGGACAGGGGGAGAGACCCAGTACTTC
many	TRBD2	TRBV9	TRBJ2-1	CASSDRLARDEQFF	TGTGCCAGCAGCGACAGACTAGCGAGGGATGAGCAGTTCTTC
-	TRBD1	TRBV28	TRBJ2-5	CASNLQGGRSETQYF	TGTGCCAGCAACTTACAGGGGGGAAGATCTGAGACCCAGTACTTC
-	TRBD1	TRBV29-1	TRBJ1-1	CSVRTGRNTEAFF	TGCAGCGTTCGGACAGGGCGTAACACTGAAGCTTTCTTT